This is a list of T cell receptor beta chains from one sample in a study of blood T cell repertoires in COVID-19. Clones were read by immunoSEQ multiplex PCR, and TCRdb kept only the in-frame ones, dropping some. The sample has approximately 500,000 clones, about 89% seen once; the top ten hold less than 9.5%. The specimen was peripheral blood. These TCRs come from a woman in her fifties or sixties with COVID-19, enrolled during active disease. Each CDR3 is given with its conserved first and last residue. A D gene is named only where the DNA matches it firmly. Clone size is not always given. Where it is, it says once, few, many or a class for expanded clones.

j_call d_call clone_size cdr3_length v_call cdr3_aa cdr3_nt
TRBJ1-5 - once 18 TRBV6-1 CASSEASKGLYSNQPQHF TGTGCCAGCAGTGAAGCCTCAAAGGGGCTCTATAGCAATCAGCCCCAGCATTTT
TRBJ1-1 - - 14 TRBV6-5 CASSYSNSNTEAFF TGTGCCAGCAGTTACTCGAACAGTAACACTGAAGCTTTCTTT
TRBJ2-1 - once 14 TRBV7-3 CASSYGGLAGEQFF TGTGCCAGCAGCTACGGGGGGCTAGCAGGTGAGCAGTTCTTC
TRBJ1-5 - few 15 TRBV2 CASKESWVSNQPQHF TGTGCCAGCAAGGAGAGTTGGGTGAGCAATCAGCCCCAGCATTTT
TRBJ1-4 - - 15 TRBV10-3 CATKGTTAGNEKLFF TGTGCCACCAAGGGTACTACGGCGGGTAATGAAAAACTGTTTTTT
TRBJ1-4 - once 12 TRBV7-6 CASSPDREKLFF TGTGCCAGCAGCCCCGACAGGGAAAAACTGTTTTTT
TRBJ2-7 - - 13 TRBV7-9 CASSFLSSYEQYF TGTGCCAGCAGCTTTTTGAGCTCCTACGAGCAGTACTTC
TRBJ1-4 TRBD1 - 15 TRBV4-1 CASSPSTGGNEKLFF TGCGCCAGCAGCCCCTCAACAGGGGGTAATGAAAAACTGTTTTTT
TRBJ1-4 TRBD1 - 15 TRBV6-6 CANPGQGSTNEKLFF TGTGCCAATCCGGGACAGGGCTCAACTAATGAAAAACTGTTTTTT
TRBJ2-2 - few 14 TRBV18 CASSPPTGSGELFF TGTGCCAGCTCACCACCGACGGGGTCAGGGGAGCTGTTTTTT
TRBJ1-1 - - 12 TRBV6-5 CASTQLNTEAFF TGTGCCAGCACACAGCTGAACACTGAAGCTTTCTTT
TRBJ1-1 - few 13 TRBV2 CASSAGSVTEAFF TGTGCCAGCAGTGCAGGGTCGGTCACTGAAGCTTTCTTT
TRBJ2-1 TRBD2 - 20 TRBV7-8 CASSLRAGTSGVGGYNEQFF TGTGCCAGCAGCTTACGTGCCGGGACTAGCGGGGTAGGAGGGTACAATGAGCAGTTCTTC
TRBJ2-4 TRBD2 once 18 TRBV7-9 CASSRGLAGGPAKNIQYF TGTGCCAGCAGCCGAGGACTAGCGGGGGGGCCAGCCAAAAACATTCAGTACTTC
TRBJ1-2 - - 14 TRBV30 CAWSLNQGMGGYTF TGTGCCTGGAGTTTAAATCAGGGAATGGGTGGCTACACCTTC
TRBJ1-3 - - 13 TRBV7-8 CASSLAGRNTIYF TGTGCCAGCAGCTTAGCGGGCAGAAACACCATATATTTT